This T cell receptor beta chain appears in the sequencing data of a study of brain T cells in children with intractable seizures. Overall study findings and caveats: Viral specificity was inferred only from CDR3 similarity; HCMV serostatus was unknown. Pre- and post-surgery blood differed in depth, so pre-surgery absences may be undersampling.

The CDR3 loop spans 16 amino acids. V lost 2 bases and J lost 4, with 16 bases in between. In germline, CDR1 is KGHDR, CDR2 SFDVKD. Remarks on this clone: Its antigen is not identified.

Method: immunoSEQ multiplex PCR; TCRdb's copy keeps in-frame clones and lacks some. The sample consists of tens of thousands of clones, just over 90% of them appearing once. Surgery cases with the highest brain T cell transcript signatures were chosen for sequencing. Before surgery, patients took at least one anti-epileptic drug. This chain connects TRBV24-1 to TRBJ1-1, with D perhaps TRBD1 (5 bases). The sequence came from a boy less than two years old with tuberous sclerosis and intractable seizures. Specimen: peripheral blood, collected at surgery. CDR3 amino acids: CATSDSDLPGVTEAFF. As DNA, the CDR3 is TGTGCCACCAGTGATTCCGACCTTCCGGGGGTCACTGAAGCTTTCTTT.